This TCR beta chain was found in a study of T cell responses to AZD1222 COVID-19 vaccine. The table came from immunoSEQ multiplex PCR; TCRdb's copy has only in-frame clones and leaves some out. The table includes 120,000 to 150,000 clones, roughly 88% detected once. A remark on this clone: Its specificity is unknown. This same CDR3 is encoded by further DNA sequences in the sample.

Study-wide points: In the spike-specific TCR repertoire, nearly half reportedly target unmutated variant regions. Mostly white British, mostly female donors; authors suggested clonal diversity may be underestimated.

Losses at the gene ends were 3 bases for V and 2 bases for J; bases not matched to a gene: 5. The CDR3 contains 16 residues. CDR1 is MNHNS, CDR2 SASEGT, per germline. Source: peripheral blood, taken 28 days after the second dose of the MenACWY control vaccine. This TCR derives from an adult who received the MenACWY meningococcal vaccine as a control. The chain couples TRBV6-1 to TRBJ1-5; TRBD1 matches 9 bases. CDR3 nucleotide sequence: TGTGCCAGCAGTGAGCGGCGGACAGGGGGCAATCAGCCCCAGCATTTT. This translates into CASSERRTGGNQPQHF.